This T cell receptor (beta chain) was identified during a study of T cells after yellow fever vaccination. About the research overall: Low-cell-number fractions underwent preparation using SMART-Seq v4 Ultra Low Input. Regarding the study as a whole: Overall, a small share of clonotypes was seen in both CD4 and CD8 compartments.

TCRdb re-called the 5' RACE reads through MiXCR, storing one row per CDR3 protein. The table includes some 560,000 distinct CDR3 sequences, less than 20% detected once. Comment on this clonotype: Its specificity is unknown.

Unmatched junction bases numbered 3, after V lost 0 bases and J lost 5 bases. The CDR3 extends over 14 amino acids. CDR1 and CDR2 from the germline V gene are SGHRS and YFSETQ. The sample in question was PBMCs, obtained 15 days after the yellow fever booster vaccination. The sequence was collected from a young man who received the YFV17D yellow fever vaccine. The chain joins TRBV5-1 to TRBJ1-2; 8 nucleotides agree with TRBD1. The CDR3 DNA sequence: TGCGCCAGCAGCTTGGATTGGACAGGGTATGGCTACACCTTC. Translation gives CASSLDWTGYGYTF. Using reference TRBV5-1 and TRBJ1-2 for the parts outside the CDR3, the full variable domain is KAGVTQTPRYLIKTRGQQVTLSCSPISGHRSVSWYQQTPGQGLQFLFEYFSETQRNKGNFPGRFSGRQFSNSRSEMNVSTLELGDSALYLCASSLDWTGYGYTFGSGTRLTVV.